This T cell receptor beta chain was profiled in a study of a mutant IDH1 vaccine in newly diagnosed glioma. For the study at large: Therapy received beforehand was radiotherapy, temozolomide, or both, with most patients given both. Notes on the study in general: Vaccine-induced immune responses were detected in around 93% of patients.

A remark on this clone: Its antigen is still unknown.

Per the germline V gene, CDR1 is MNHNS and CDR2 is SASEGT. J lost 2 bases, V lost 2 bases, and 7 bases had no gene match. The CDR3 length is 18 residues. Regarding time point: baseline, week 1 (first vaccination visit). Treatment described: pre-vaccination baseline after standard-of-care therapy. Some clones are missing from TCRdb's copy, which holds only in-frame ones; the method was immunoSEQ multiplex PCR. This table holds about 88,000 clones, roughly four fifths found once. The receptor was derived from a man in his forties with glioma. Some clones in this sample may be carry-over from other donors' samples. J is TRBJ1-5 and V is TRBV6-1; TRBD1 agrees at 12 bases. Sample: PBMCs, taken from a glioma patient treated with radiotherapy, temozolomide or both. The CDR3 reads CASSERGTGGNRNQPQHF. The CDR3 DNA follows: TGTGCCAGCAGTGAACGGGGGACAGGGGGCAATCGCAATCAGCCCCAGCATTTT.